This T cell receptor beta chain was captured by sequencing in a study of blood T cell repertoires in COVID-19. Study in general: COVID-19 samples, acute and convalescent, were from the United States, Italy and Spain. The analysed material was cDNA or gDNA that came from T cells, B-cell-depleted T cells, or PBMCs.

CDR3 length: 17 residues. The V and J ends lost 1 base and 3 bases, in that order; junction bases with no gene match: 9. Germline CDR1 reads LNHDA; CDR2 reads SQIVND (reference sequence). A few counts support this clone. In the study's own analysis: Estimation of nucleated cell counts relied on the amplification of reference gene primers. Clones were sequenced by immunoSEQ multiplex PCR, and TCRdb holds only the in-frame ones, with some missing. The V and J calls and clone size are taken from that table; D and trimming were inferred from the DNA. The repertoire includes about 200,000 clones, about 86% of them detected once, and roughly 10% sits in the top ten.

The source material was peripheral blood. The receptor was isolated from a woman between 50 and 59 years old with COVID-19, enrolled during active disease. The chain uses TRBV19 and TRBJ2-3, with 8 positions matching TRBD1. CDR3 coding DNA: TGTGCCAGTAGTATAGGGGGCAGGGGGCTTAGGACAGATACGCAGTATTTT. Amino acids: CASSIGGRGLRTDTQYF.